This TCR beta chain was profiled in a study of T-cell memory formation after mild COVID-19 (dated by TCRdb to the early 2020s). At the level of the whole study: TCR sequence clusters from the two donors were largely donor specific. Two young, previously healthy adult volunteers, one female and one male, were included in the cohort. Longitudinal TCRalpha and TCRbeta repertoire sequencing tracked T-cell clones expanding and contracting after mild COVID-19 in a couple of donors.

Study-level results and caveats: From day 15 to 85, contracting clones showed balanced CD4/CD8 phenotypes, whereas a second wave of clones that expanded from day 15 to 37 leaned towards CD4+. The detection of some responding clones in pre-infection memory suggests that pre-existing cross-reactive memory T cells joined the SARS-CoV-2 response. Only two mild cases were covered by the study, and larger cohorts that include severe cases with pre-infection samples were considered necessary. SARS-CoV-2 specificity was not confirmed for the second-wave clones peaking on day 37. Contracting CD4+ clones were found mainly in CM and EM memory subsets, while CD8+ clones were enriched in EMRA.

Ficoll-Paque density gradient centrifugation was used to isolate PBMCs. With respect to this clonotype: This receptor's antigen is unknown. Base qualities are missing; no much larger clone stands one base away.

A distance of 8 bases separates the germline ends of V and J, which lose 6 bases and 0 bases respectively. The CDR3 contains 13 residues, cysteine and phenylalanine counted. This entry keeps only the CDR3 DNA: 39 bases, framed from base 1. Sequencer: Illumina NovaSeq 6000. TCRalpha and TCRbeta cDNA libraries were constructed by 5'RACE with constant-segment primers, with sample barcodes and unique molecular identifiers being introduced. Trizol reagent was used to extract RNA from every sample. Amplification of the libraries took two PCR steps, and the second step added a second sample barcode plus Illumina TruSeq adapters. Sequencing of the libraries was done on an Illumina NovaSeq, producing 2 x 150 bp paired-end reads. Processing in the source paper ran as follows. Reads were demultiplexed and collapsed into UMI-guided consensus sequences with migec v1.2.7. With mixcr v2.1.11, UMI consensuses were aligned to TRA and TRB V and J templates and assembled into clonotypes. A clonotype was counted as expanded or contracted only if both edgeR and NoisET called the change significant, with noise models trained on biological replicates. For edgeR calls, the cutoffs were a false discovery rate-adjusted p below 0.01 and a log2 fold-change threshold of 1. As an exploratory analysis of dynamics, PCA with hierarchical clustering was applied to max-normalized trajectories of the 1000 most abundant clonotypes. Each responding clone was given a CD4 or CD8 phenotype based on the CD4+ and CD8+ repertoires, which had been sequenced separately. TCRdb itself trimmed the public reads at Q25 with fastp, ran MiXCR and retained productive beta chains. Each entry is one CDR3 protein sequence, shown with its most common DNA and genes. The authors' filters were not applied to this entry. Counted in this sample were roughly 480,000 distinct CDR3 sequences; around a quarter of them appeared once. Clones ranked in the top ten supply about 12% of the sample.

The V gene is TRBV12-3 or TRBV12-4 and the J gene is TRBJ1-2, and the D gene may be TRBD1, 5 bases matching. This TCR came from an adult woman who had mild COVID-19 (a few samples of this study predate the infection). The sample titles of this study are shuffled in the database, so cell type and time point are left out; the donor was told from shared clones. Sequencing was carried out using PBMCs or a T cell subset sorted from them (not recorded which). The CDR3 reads CASRGAANYGYTF. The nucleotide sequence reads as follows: TGTGCCAGCAGAGGGGCAGCTAACTATGGCTACACCTTC.